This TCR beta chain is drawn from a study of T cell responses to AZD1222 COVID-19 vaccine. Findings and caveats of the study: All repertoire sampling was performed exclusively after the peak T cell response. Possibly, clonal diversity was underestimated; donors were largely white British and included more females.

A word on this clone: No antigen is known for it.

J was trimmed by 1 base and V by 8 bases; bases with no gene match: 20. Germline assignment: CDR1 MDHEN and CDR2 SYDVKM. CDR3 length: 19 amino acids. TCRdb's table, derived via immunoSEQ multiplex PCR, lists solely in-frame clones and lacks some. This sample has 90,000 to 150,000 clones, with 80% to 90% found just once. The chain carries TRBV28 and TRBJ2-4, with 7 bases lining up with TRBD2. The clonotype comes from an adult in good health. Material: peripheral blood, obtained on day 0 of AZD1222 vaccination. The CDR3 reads CASLSRSGAKRGAKNIQYF. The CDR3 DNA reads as TGTGCCAGCTTATCTCGGAGCGGGGCCAAAAGGGGCGCCAAAAACATTCAGTACTTC.